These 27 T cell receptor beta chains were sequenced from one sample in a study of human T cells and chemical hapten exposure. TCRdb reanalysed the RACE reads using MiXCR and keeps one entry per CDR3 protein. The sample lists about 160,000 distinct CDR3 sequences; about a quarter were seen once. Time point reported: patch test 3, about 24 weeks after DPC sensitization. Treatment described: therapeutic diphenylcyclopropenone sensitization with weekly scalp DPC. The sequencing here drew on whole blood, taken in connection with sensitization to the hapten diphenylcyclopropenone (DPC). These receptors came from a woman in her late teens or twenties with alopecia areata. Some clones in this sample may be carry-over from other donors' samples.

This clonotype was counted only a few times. DNA of the CDR3: TGTGCCAGCAGCTTCCAGCGGGCCTTTTACAATGAGCAGTTCTTC. This sequence encodes CASSFQRAFYNEQFF. The chain links TRBV7-9 to TRBJ2-1, with a possible D match to TRBD2 (6 bases). The CDR3 spans 15 residues. V was clipped by 3 bases and J by 4 bases, with 13 bases between them. The germline V gene encodes CDR1 SEHNR and CDR2 FQNEAQ (reference sequence). The whole variable domain, filled in from reference TRBV7-9 and TRBJ2-1, reads DTGVSQNPRHKITKRGQNVTFRCDPISEHNRLYWYRQTLGQGPEFLTYFQNEAQLEKSRLLSDRFSAERPKGSFSTLEIQRTEQGDSAMYLCASSFQRAFYNEQFFGPGTRLTVL.

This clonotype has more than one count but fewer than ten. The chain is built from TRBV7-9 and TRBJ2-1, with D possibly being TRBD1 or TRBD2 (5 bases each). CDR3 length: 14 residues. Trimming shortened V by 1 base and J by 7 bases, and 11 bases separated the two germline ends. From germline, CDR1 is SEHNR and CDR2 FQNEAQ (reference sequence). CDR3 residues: CASSLEGPRNEQFF. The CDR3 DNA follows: TGTGCCAGCAGCTTAGAGGGACCACGGAATGAGCAGTTCTTC.

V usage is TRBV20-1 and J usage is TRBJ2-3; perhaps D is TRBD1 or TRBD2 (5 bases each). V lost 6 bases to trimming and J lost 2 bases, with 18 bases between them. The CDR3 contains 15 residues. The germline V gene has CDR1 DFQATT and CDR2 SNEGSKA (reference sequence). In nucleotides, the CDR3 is TGCAGTGCCCCATCCAGGGCGGGCTTCACAGATACGCAGTATTTT. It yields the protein CSAPSRAGFTDTQYF.

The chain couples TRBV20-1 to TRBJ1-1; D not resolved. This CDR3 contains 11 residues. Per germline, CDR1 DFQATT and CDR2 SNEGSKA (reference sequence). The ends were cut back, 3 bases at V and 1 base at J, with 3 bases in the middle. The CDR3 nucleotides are TGCAGTGCTAGTGGGAACACTGAAGCTTTCTTT. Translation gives CSASGNTEAFF.

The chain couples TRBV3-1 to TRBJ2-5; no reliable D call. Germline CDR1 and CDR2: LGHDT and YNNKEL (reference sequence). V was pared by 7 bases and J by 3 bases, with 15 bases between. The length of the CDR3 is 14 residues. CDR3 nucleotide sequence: TGTGCCAGCACGATGGCTGCCAGGAAAGAGACCCAGTACTTC. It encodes CASTMAARKETQYF.

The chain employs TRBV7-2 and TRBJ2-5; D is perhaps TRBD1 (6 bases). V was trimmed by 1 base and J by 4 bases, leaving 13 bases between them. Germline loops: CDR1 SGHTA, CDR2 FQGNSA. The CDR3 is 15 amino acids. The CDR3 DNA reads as TGTGCCAGCAGCTTAGGCGACAGGTTTACAGAGACCCAGTACTTC. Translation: CASSLGDRFTETQYF. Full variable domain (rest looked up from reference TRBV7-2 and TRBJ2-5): GAGVSQSPSNKVTEKGKDVELRCDPISGHTALYWYRQSLGQGLEFLIYFQGNSAPDKSGLPSDRFSAERTGGSVSTLTIQRTQQEDSAVYLCASSLGDRFTETQYFGPGTRLLVL.

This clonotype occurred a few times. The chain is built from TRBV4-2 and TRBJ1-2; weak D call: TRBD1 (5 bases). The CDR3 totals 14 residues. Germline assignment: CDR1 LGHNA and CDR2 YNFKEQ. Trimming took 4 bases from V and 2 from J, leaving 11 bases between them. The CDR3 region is CASSPLGGNYGYTF. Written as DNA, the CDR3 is TGTGCCAGCAGCCCCCTCGGGGGGAACTATGGCTACACCTTC.

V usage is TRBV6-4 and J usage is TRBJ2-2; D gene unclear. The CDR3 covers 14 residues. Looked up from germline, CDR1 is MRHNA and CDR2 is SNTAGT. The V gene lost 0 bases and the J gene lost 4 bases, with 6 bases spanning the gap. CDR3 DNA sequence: TGTGCCAGCAGTGACTCAGCGCCCACCGGGGAGCTGTTTTTT. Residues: CASSDSAPTGELFF.

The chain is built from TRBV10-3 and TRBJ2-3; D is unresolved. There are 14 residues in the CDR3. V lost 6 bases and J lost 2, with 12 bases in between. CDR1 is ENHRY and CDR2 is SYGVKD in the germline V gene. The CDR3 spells CAISENVNTDTQYF. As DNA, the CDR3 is TGTGCCATCAGCGAAAATGTAAACACAGATACGCAGTATTTT.

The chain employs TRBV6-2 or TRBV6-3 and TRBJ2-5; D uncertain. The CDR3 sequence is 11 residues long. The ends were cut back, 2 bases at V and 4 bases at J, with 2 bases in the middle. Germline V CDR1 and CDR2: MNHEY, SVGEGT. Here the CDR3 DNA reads TGTGCCAGCAGTTACGGAGAGACCCAGTACTTC. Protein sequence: CASSYGETQYF.

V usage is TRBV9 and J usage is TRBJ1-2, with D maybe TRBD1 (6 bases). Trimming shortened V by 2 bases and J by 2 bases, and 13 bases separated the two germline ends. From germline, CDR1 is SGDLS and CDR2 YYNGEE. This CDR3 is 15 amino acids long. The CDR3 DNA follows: TGTGCCAGCAGCGTCAACAGGGCCCCAAACTATGGCTACACCTTC. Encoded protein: CASSVNRAPNYGYTF.

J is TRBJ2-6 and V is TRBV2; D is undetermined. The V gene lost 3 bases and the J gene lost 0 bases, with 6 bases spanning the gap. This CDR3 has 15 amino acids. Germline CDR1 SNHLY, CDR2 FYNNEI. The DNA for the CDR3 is TGTGCCAGCAGTGACAGCCCCTCTGGGGCCAACGTCCTGACTTTC. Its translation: CASSDSPSGANVLTF.

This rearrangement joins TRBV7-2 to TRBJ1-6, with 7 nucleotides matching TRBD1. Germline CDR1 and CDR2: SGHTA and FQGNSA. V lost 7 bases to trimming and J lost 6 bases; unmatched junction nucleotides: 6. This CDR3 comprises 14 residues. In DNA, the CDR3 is TGTGCCAGCAACATCAGGGGGGCTAATTCACCCCTCCACTTT. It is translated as CASNIRGANSPLHF.

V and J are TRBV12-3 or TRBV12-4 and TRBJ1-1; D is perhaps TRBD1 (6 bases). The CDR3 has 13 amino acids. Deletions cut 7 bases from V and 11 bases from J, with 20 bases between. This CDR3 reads CASIQRWGAPAFF. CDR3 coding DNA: TGTGCCAGCATCCAAAGGTGGGGGGCGCCGGCTTTCTTT.

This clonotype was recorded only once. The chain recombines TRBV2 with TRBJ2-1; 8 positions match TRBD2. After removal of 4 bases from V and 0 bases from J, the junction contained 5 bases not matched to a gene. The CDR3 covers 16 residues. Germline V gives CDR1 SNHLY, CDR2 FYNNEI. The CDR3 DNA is TGTGCCAGCAGTGCTGTCGGGAGGGACTCCTACAATGAGCAGTTCTTC. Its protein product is CASSAVGRDSYNEQFF.

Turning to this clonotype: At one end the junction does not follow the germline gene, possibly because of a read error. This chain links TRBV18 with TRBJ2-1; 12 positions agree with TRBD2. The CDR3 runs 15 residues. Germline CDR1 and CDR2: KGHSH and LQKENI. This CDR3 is CVSSPTSGGSNEQFF. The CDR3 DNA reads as TGTGTCAGCTCACCGACTAGCGGGGGTTCCAATGAGCAGTTCTTC.

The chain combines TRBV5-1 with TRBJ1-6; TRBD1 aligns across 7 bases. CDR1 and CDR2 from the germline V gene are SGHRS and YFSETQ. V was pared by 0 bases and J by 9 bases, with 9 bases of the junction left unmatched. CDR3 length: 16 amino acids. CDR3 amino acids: CASSLGRQGGSSPLHF. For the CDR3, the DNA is TGCGCCAGCAGCTTGGGACGACAGGGTGGAAGTTCACCCCTCCACTTT.

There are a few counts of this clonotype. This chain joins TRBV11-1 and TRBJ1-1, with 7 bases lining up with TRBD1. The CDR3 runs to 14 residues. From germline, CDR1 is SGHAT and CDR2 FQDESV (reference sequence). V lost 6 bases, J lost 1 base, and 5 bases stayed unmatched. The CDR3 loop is CASRSGQPNTEAFF. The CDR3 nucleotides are TGTGCCAGCAGATCGGGACAGCCGAACACTGAAGCTTTCTTT.

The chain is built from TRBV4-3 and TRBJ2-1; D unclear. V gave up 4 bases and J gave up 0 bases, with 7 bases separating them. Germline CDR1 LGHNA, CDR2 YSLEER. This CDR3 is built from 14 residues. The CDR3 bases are TGCGCCAGCAGCCTTATAATCTCCTACAATGAGCAGTTCTTC. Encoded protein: CASSLIISYNEQFF.

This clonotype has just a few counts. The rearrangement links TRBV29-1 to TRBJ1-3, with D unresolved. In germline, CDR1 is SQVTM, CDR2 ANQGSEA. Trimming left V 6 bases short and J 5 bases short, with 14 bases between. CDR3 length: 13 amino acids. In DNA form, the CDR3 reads TGCAGCGTCCTCCCGGGCAGCCGAAACACCATATATTTT. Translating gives CSVLPGSRNTIYF. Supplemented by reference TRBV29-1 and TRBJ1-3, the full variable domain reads SAVISQKPSRDICQRGTSLTIQCQVDSQVTMMFWYRQQPGQSLTLIATANQGSEATYESGFVIDKFPISRPNLTFSTLTVSNMSPEDSSIYLCSVLPGSRNTIYFGEGSWLTVV.

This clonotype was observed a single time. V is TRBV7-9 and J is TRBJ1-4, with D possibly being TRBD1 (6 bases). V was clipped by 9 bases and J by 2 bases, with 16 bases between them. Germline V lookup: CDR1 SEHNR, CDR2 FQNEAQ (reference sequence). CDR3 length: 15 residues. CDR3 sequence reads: CASRIGGPTNEKLFF. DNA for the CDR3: TGTGCCAGTCGAATAGGGGGACCCACTAATGAAAAACTGTTTTTT.

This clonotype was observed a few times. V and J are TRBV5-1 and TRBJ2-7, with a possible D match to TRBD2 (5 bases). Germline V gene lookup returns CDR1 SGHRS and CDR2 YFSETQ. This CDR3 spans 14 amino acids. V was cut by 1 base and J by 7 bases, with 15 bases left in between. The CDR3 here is CASSLRSGNGEQYF. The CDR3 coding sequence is TGCGCCAGCAGCTTGCGTTCGGGGAACGGGGAGCAGTACTTC. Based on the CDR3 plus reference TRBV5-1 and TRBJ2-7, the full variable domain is KAGVTQTPRYLIKTRGQQVTLSCSPISGHRSVSWYQQTPGQGLQFLFEYFSETQRNKGNFPGRFSGRQFSNSRSEMNVSTLELGDSALYLCASSLRSGNGEQYFGPGTRLTVT.

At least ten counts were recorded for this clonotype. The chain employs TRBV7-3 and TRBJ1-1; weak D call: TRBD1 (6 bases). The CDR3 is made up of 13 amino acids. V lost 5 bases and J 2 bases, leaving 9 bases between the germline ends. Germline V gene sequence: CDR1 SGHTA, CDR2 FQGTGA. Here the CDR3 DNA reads TGTGCCAGCAGCCAAGGGGGTAACACTGAAGCTTTCTTT. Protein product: CASSQGGNTEAFF.

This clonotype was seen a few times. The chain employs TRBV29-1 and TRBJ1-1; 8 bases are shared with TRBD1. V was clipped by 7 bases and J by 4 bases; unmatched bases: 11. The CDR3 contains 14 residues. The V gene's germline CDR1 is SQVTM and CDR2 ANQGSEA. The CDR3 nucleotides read TGCAGCGCTACCAGGGGGCGGGGGGTCACTGAAGCTTTCTTT. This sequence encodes CSATRGRGVTEAFF.

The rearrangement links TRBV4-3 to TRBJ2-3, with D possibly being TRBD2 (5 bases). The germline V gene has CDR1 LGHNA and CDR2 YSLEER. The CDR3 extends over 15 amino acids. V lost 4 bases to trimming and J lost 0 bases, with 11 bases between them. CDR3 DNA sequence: TGCGCCAGCAGCCGGACTTTCTCTAGCACAGATACGCAGTATTTT. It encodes CASSRTFSSTDTQYF.

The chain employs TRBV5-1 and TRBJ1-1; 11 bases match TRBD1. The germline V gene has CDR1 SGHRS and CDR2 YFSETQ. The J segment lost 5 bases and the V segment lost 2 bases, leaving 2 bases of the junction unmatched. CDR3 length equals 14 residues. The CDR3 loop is CASSFRDRGTEAFF. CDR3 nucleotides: TGCGCCAGCAGCTTTAGGGACAGGGGGACTGAAGCTTTCTTT.

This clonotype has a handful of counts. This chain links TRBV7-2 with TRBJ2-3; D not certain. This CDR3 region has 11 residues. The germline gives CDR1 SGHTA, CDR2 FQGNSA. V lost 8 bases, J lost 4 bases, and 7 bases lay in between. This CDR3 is CASQPADTQYF. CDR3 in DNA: TGTGCCAGCCAGCCTGCAGATACGCAGTATTTT.